The 29 T cell receptor beta chains below were found in one sample sequenced in a study of cytomegalovirus exposure and HLA in healthy donors. Clones were read by immunoSEQ multiplex PCR, and TCRdb kept only the in-frame ones, dropping some. The sample lists about 48,000 clones, approximately 85% occurring once. The sample consisted of PBMCs. These receptors all stem from a woman in her twenties or thirties in good health and CMV-seronegative.

This chain connects TRBV27 to TRBJ2-3, with D perhaps TRBD2 (6 bases). Germline V lookup: CDR1 MNHEY, CDR2 SMNVEV (reference sequence). The V and J ends lost 10 bases and 2 bases respectively, with 19 bases between them. This CDR3 comprises 15 residues. The CDR3 sequence is CATRASEKLTDTQYF. The CDR3 coding sequence is TGTGCCACCCGGGCTAGCGAGAAACTCACAGATACGCAGTATTTT.

The chain uses TRBV19 and TRBJ2-1; TRBD2 agrees at 8 bases. CDR1 and CDR2 from the germline V gene are LNHDA and SQIVND (reference sequence). This CDR3 has 17 residues. Germline trimming cut 4 bases from V and 9 bases from J; bases unmatched to any gene: 17. The CDR3: CASSTHKSGTSTGEQFF. The CDR3 region has the DNA TGTGCCAGTAGTACTCACAAATCCGGGACTAGTACCGGTGAGCAGTTCTTC.

This clone was recorded once. The CDR3 nucleotides are TGTGCCAGCAGTGGAGGCAGGGTGGGGACCCAGTACTTC. Protein product: CASSGGRVGTQYF. This chain uses TRBV6-1 with TRBJ2-5, with D possibly being TRBD1 (5 bases). The CDR3 is 13 amino acids. V lost 4 bases and J lost 7, with 13 bases in between. In germline, CDR1 is MNHNS, CDR2 SASEGT.

V is TRBV7-2 and J is TRBJ2-7; D is ambiguous. V shed 7 bases and J shed 4 bases, with 14 bases lying between them. Germline CDR1 is SGHTA and CDR2 is FQGNSA. The CDR3 is 13 residues long. As DNA, the CDR3 is TGTGCCAGCACCCCTGAGTGGTCTTACGAGCAGTACTTC. Encoded protein: CASTPEWSYEQYF.

The CDR3 spells CASSSVAGGTQYF. The CDR3 DNA reads as TGTGCCAGCAGCTCTGTAGCGGGAGGTACGCAGTATTTT. The genes are TRBV7-8 and TRBJ2-3; TRBD2 agrees at 10 bases. V was clipped by 4 bases and J by 8 bases; unmatched bases: 3. The CDR3 totals 13 residues. CDR1 SGHVS and CDR2 FQNEAQ come from the germline V gene.

CDR3 DNA sequence: TGCGCCAGCAGTAGTTCTAGCAAGTATACGCAGTATTTT. It is translated as CASSSSSKYTQYF. The rearrangement joins TRBV10-1 to TRBJ2-3; D is possibly TRBD2 (5 bases). There are 13 residues in the CDR3. Germline V gene sequence: CDR1 WNHNN, CDR2 SYGVQD (reference sequence). V was pared by 5 bases and J by 7 bases, with 13 bases between.

The rearrangement joins TRBV2 to TRBJ1-2, with 10 bases fitting TRBD1. The germline CDR1 and CDR2 sequences are SNHLY and FYNNEI. V dropped 4 bases and J dropped 7; count of bases not matched to a gene: 6. This CDR3 comprises 14 residues. The CDR3 spells CASSGDRGKSGYTF. Written as DNA, the CDR3 is TGTGCCAGCAGTGGGGACAGGGGCAAGTCTGGCTACACCTTC.

J is TRBJ2-7 and V is TRBV7-2, with 8 bases lining up with TRBD1. J was trimmed by 1 base and V by 4 bases; bases with no gene match: 9. Germline V CDR1 and CDR2: SGHTA, FQGNSA. The CDR3 is made up of 16 amino acids. CDR3 sequence: CASSSLTRDRSYEQYF. CDR3 bases: TGTGCCAGCAGCTCGTTGACCCGGGACAGGTCCTACGAGCAGTACTTC.

The chain links TRBV5-4 to TRBJ1-2, with D tentatively TRBD1 (6 bases). Trimming took 5 bases from V and 4 from J, leaving 9 bases between them. CDR1 is SGHNT and CDR2 is YYREEE in the germline V gene (reference sequence). CDR3 length: 12 residues. The CDR3 reads CASSEDSYGYTF. The CDR3 DNA reads TGTGCCAGCAGTGAGGACAGCTATGGCTACACCTTC.

This clone has only a few counts. The chain recombines TRBV4-1 with TRBJ2-7; 9 nucleotides align to TRBD1. CDR3 length: 15 amino acids. Germline values: CDR1 MGHRA, CDR2 YSYEKL. V shed 3 bases, J shed 0 bases, and the junction held 3 bases outside the gene matches. CDR3 protein: CASSHPGQGSYEQYF. The CDR3 nucleotides read TGCGCCAGCAGCCATCCGGGACAGGGCTCCTACGAGCAGTACTTC.

The genes are TRBV28 and TRBJ1-1; D remains unclear. Germline V lookup: CDR1 MDHEN, CDR2 SYDVKM. The ends were cut back, 2 bases at V and 1 base at J, with 8 bases in the middle. CDR3 length: 14 amino acids. The DNA of the CDR3 is TGTGCCAGCAGTTTACCGGAGGCGAACACTGAAGCTTTCTTT. Translated: CASSLPEANTEAFF.

This clone was seen just once. This chain connects TRBV28 to TRBJ2-7; 7 bases match TRBD1. V lost 5 bases to trimming and J lost 2 bases; unmatched junction nucleotides: 9. In germline, CDR1 is MDHEN, CDR2 SYDVKM. The CDR3 is made up of 15 amino acids. The CDR3 DNA sequence: TGTGCCAGCAGTCTAACCGGGACAGACCCCTACGAGCAGTACTTC. Its translation is CASSLTGTDPYEQYF.

Ten or more counts support this clone. The chain has TRBV10-2 and TRBJ1-1; D not resolved. The germline gives CDR1 WSHSY, CDR2 SAAADI. This CDR3 region has 13 residues. Trimming stripped 5 bases from V and 1 base from J, with 8 bases between. The CDR3 reads CASSLAPNTEAFF. CDR3 nucleotide sequence: TGCGCCAGCAGTTTGGCCCCGAACACTGAAGCTTTCTTT.

This clone was seen once. The rearrangement uses TRBV21-1 and TRBJ2-5; the D segment call TRBD1 is taken from the table without a DNA check. TRBV21-1 is a known pseudogene. The CDR3 runs 13 residues. The CDR3 here is CAPSRTGQETQYF. As DNA, the CDR3 is TGTGCCCCCAGCCGGACAGGTCAAGAGACCCAGTACTTC.

The rearrangement uses TRBV23-1 and TRBJ1-5; maybe TRBD1 (5 bases). Being an ORF, TRBV23-1 has a function that is uncertain. This CDR3 is built from 15 residues. Deletions cut 2 bases from V and 4 bases from J, with 12 bases between. The CDR3 reads CASSQLAGGNQPQHF. CDR3 DNA sequence: TGCGCCAGCAGTCAACTCGCCGGGGGTAATCAGCCCCAGCATTTT.

This clone was seen only once. This sequence joins TRBV27 and TRBJ2-7; D is unresolved. CDR3 length equals 13 residues. Per the germline V gene, CDR1 is MNHEY and CDR2 is SMNVEV (reference sequence). The V end was cut by 6 bases, the J end by 0 bases, with 9 bases between. The CDR3 nucleotides are TGTGCCAGCAGCGCCAGTATCTCCTACGAGCAGTACTTC. Protein product: CASSASISYEQYF.

This clone was counted a few times. The chain recombines TRBV29-1 with TRBJ1-1; D possibly corresponds to TRBD1 (6 bases). There are 11 residues in the CDR3. The ends were cut back, 4 bases at V and 6 bases at J, with 9 bases in the middle. Germline loops: CDR1 SQVTM, CDR2 ANQGSEA. CDR3 loop: CSVGQVPEAFF. The CDR3 region has the DNA TGCAGCGTTGGACAGGTCCCTGAAGCTTTCTTT.

The gene calls are TRBV9 and TRBJ1-5, with TRBD1 identical over 8 bases. The germline CDR1 and CDR2 sequences are SGDLS and YYNGEE. V dropped 0 bases and J dropped 5; count of bases not matched to a gene: 4. This CDR3 is 15 amino acids long. The CDR3 reads CASSVDGQGHQPQHF. The CDR3 bases are TGTGCCAGCAGCGTAGACGGACAGGGCCATCAGCCCCAGCATTTT.

The chain is built from TRBV9 and TRBJ2-5, with 7 bases aligning to TRBD1. Germline CDR1 reads SGDLS; CDR2 reads YYNGEE. The J segment lost 5 bases and the V segment lost 3 bases, leaving 4 bases of the junction unmatched. CDR3 length: 13 amino acids. This chain's CDR3 is CASSADRAETQYF. The CDR3 nucleotides are TGTGCCAGCAGCGCCGACAGGGCGGAGACCCAGTACTTC. The variable domain in full, with the rest retrieved from reference TRBV9 and TRBJ2-5, is DSGVTQTPKHLITATGQRVTLRCSPRSGDLSVYWYQQSLDQGLQFLIQYYNGEERAKGNILERFSAQQFPDLHSELNLSSLELGDSALYFCASSADRAETQYFGPGTRLLVL.

This clone was seen just once. The chain uses TRBV23-1 and TRBJ1-1; 12 bases map to TRBD1. TRBV23-1 is annotated as an ORF whose role is uncertain. The V segment lost 4 bases and the J segment 5 bases; nucleotides outside the gene matches: 5. This CDR3 has 15 residues. CDR3 protein: CASSPGGQGATEAFF. The CDR3, as DNA: TGCGCCAGCAGTCCGGGGGGACAGGGGGCGACTGAAGCTTTCTTT.

The rearrangement links TRBV27 to TRBJ2-1; D is undetermined. V shed 5 bases and J shed 9 bases, with 11 bases lying between them. The CDR3 is 12 amino acids. Looked up from germline, CDR1 is MNHEY and CDR2 is SMNVEV (reference sequence). The CDR3 DNA reads TGTGCCAGCAGTATGGGCCTGGGTGAGCAGTTCTTC. Protein product: CASSMGLGEQFF.

The V call is TRBV15, the J call TRBJ2-5; D is undetermined. The CDR3 extends over 14 amino acids. The V and J ends lost 0 bases and 1 base respectively, with 6 bases between them. Germline lookup yields CDR1 LNHNV and CDR2 YYDKDF (reference sequence). The CDR3 DNA follows: TGTGCCACCAGCAGAGATAGGAGCCAAGAGACCCAGTACTTC. Protein sequence: CATSRDRSQETQYF. Combining the CDR3 with reference TRBV15 and TRBJ2-5 gives the whole variable domain DAMVIQNPRYQVTQFGKPVTLSCSQTLNHNVMYWYQQKSSQAPKLLFHYYDKDFNNEADTPDNFQSRRPNTSFCFLDIRSPGLGDTAMYLCATSRDRSQETQYFGPGTRLLVL.

This sequence joins TRBV5-6 and TRBJ2-1; 16 nucleotides agree with TRBD2. The germline V gene has CDR1 SGHDT and CDR2 YYEEEE. V lost 2 bases, J lost 4 bases, and 6 bases stayed unmatched. The CDR3 runs to 18 residues. CDR3 loop: CASSFGTSGRAGYNEQFF. The DNA of the CDR3 is TGTGCCAGCAGCTTCGGGACTAGCGGGAGGGCCGGGTACAATGAGCAGTTCTTC.

This chain connects TRBV27 to TRBJ1-1, with D hard to call. The germline V gene encodes CDR1 MNHEY and CDR2 SMNVEV (reference sequence). The V and J ends lost 8 bases and 5 bases respectively, with 12 bases between them. There are 12 residues in the CDR3. CDR3 in DNA: TGTGCCAGCTTCGAGGGTAGGACTGAAGCTTTCTTT. It specifies CASFEGRTEAFF.

The J gene is TRBJ2-5, the V gene TRBV7-9; 7 bases align to TRBD1. With 7 bases clipped from V and 5 bases from J, the junction kept 10 bases outside the gene matches. CDR1 and CDR2 (germline): SEHNR, FQNEAQ (reference sequence). The CDR3 contains 14 residues. CDR3 region: CASIPSGGWETQYF. In nucleotides, the CDR3 is TGTGCCAGCATTCCCTCAGGGGGATGGGAGACCCAGTACTTC.

The chain couples TRBV27 to TRBJ2-5; 7 nucleotides align to TRBD2. The CDR3 has 13 residues. The germline gives CDR1 MNHEY, CDR2 SMNVEV (reference sequence). V gave up 8 bases and J gave up 0 bases; unmatched junction bases: 3. The CDR3 here is CASSSGDQETQYF. The DNA of the CDR3 is TGTGCCAGCTCAAGCGGGGACCAAGAGACCCAGTACTTC.

This chain connects TRBV7-9 to TRBJ2-1; 13 bases fit TRBD2. Trimming removed 8 bases from V and 8 bases from J; junction bases left unmatched: 3. This CDR3 has 13 residues. Germline CDR1 is SEHNR and CDR2 is FQNEAQ (reference sequence). The chain's CDR3 is CASGTSGKDEQFF. Written as DNA, the CDR3 is TGTGCCAGCGGGACTAGCGGGAAGGATGAGCAGTTCTTC.

This chain joins TRBV27 and TRBJ2-7; the D is unclear. This CDR3 region has 12 residues. Germline-derived CDR1 and CDR2 are MNHEY and SMNVEV (reference sequence). Trimming removed 7 bases at V and 2 bases at J, with 9 bases between. For the CDR3, the DNA is TGTGCCAGCATTGGAGCGACCTACGAGCAGTACTTC. Amino acid sequence: CASIGATYEQYF.

The chain carries TRBV4-1 and TRBJ2-3, with TRBD1 identical over 8 bases. V gave up 1 base and J gave up 4 bases; unmatched junction bases: 7. This CDR3 is 16 amino acids long. Germline V gene data show CDR1 as MGHRA and CDR2 as YSYEKL. CDR3 amino acids: CASSQAPGGLADTQYF. As DNA, the CDR3 is TGCGCCAGCAGCCAAGCCCCAGGGGGCTTGGCAGATACGCAGTATTTT.